The 6 T cell receptor beta chains presented below share a single source sample, sequenced in a study of cytomegalovirus exposure and HLA in healthy donors (TCRdb year 2017). Libraries came from the immunoSEQ multiplex PCR assay. For the multiplex PCR, a mixture combining 60 forward primers for TCR Vbeta segments and 13 reverse primers for TCR Jbeta segments was used. Imported from immuneACCESS, the table was reduced by TCRdb to in-frame sequences with V and J called. These copies leave out some clones; in studies compared against another copy, an unresolved V gene accounts for under half, and the cause of the remainder is not known. The sample yields approximately 160,000 clones; roughly 74% were counted once. About 4.9% of the sample is held by the ten biggest clonotypes. Material: PBMCs. These receptors all stem from a male donor in good health and CMV-seronegative.

The chain links TRBV9 to TRBJ2-3; the match to TRBD2 covers 8 bases. The germline gives CDR1 SGDLS, CDR2 YYNGEE. The trim removed 0 bases at V and 2 bases at J, leaving 5 bases unmatched. The CDR3 loop spans 16 amino acids. The CDR3 sequence is CASSVAGGGPTDTQYF. CDR3 nucleotide sequence: TGTGCCAGCAGCGTAGCTGGCGGGGGGCCCACAGATACGCAGTATTTT.

The J gene is TRBJ1-5, the V gene TRBV6-1; TRBD1 aligns across 9 bases. CDR3 length equals 15 residues. Germline CDR1 is MNHNS and CDR2 is SASEGT. After removal of 6 bases from V and 4 bases from J, the junction contained 7 bases not matched to a gene. CDR3 in amino acids: CASRGTGGQNQPQHF. Here the CDR3 DNA reads TGTGCCAGCAGGGGTACAGGGGGCCAAAATCAGCCCCAGCATTTT.

The CDR3 bases are TGTGCCAGCAGCTACAGGACTAGCGGCCAAGAGACCCAGTACTTC. This translates into CASSYRTSGQETQYF. The chain couples TRBV7-6 to TRBJ2-5, with 10 bases lining up with TRBD2. This CDR3 has 15 amino acids. The V gene end was trimmed by 4 bases and the J gene end by 1 base; junction bases not matched to a gene: 3. From germline, CDR1 is SGHVS and CDR2 FNYEAQ.

This sequence joins TRBV4-1 and TRBJ1-4, with 10 bases matching TRBD1. CDR3 length equals 16 residues. Trimming at V came to 0 bases and at J to 11 bases, leaving 9 bases not matched to a gene. Germline values: CDR1 MGHRA, CDR2 YSYEKL. This CDR3 reads CASSQDQETGGVKLFF. The CDR3 nucleotides are TGCGCCAGCAGCCAAGATCAGGAGACAGGGGGCGTGAAACTGTTTTTT.

V is TRBV13 and J is TRBJ2-3; weak D call: TRBD2 (7 bases). V was shortened by 8 bases and J by 0 bases, with 18 bases between the two germline ends. Germline CDR1 PRHDT, CDR2 FYEKMQ (reference sequence). The CDR3 is 16 residues long. The DNA of the CDR3 is TGTGCCAGCGACCGTCCGGGGGGCACTAGCACAGATACGCAGTATTTT. Its protein is CASDRPGGTSTDTQYF.

The CDR3 here is CASSQLSGVAYEQYF. DNA for the CDR3: TGTGCCAGTAGTCAACTTAGCGGGGTGGCCTACGAGCAGTACTTC. The genes are TRBV19 and TRBJ2-7; 8 bases agree with TRBD2. The CDR3 is made up of 15 amino acids. Trimming at V came to 5 bases and at J to 2 bases, leaving 8 bases not matched to a gene. CDR1 is LNHDA and CDR2 is SQIVND in the germline V gene (reference sequence).